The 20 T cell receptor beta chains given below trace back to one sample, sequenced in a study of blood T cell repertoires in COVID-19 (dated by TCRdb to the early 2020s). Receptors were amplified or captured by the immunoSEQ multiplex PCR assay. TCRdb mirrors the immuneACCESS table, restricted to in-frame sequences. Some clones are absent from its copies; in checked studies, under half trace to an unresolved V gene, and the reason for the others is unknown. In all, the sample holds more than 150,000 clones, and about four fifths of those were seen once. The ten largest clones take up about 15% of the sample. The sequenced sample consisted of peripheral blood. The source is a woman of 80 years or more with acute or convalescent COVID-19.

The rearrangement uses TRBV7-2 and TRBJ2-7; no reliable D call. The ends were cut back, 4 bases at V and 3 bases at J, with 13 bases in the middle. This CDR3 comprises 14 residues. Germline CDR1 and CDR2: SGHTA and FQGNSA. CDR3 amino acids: CASSSPPEIYEQYF. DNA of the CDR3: TGTGCCAGCAGCTCCCCCCCCGAGATCTACGAGCAGTACTTC.

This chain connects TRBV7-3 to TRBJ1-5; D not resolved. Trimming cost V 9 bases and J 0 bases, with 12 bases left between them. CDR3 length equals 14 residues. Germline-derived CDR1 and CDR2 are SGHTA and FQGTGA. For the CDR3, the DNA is TGTGCCAGTACAGATACCTATAGCAATCAGCCCCAGCATTTT. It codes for CASTDTYSNQPQHF.

CDR3 in amino acids: CASSLGGRNTDTQYF. CDR3 in DNA: TGTGCCAGCAGCTTGGGAGGCCGAAACACAGATACGCAGTATTTT. The rearrangement uses TRBV5-4 and TRBJ2-3; D call uncertain. Trimming removed 0 bases at V and 2 bases at J, with 10 bases between. The germline V gene has CDR1 SGHNT and CDR2 YYREEE (reference sequence). The CDR3 totals 15 residues.

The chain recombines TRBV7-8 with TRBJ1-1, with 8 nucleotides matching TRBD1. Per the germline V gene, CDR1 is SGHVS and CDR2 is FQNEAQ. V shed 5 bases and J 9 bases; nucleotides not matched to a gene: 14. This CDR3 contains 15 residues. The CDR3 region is CASSTPRADRVKAFF. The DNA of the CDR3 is TGTGCCAGCAGCACTCCCAGAGCGGACAGGGTGAAAGCTTTCTTT.

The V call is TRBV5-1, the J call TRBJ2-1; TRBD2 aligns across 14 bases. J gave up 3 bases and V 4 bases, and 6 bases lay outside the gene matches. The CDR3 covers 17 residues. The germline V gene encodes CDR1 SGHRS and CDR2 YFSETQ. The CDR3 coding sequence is TGCGCCAGCAGCCGCGGTGGGACTAGCGGGAGCTACAATGAGCAGTTCTTC. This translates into CASSRGGTSGSYNEQFF.

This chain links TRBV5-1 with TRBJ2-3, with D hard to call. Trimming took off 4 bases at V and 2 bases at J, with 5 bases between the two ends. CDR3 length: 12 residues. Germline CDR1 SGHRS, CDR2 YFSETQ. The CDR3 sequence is CASSLNTDTQYF. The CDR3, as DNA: TGCGCCAGCAGCCTAAACACAGATACGCAGTATTTT.

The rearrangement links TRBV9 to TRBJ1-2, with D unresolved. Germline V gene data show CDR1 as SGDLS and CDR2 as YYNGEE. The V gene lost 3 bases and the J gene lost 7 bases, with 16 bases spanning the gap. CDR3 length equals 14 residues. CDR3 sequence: CASSGSGVTGGYTF. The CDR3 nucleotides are TGTGCCAGCAGCGGCAGCGGGGTAACGGGTGGCTACACCTTC.

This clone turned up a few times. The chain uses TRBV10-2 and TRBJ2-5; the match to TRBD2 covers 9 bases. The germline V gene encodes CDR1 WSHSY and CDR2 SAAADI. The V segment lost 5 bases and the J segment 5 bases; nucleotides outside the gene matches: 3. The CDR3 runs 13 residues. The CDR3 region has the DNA TGCGCCAGCAGTCGGACTAGCGAGGAGACCCAGTACTTC. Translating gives CASSRTSEETQYF.

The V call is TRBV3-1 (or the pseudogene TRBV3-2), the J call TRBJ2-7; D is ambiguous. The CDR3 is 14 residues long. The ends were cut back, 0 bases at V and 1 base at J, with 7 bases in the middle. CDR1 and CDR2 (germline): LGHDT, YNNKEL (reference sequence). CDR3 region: CASSQDSRSYEQYF. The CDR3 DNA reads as TGTGCCAGCAGCCAAGACTCCAGATCCTACGAGCAGTACTTC.

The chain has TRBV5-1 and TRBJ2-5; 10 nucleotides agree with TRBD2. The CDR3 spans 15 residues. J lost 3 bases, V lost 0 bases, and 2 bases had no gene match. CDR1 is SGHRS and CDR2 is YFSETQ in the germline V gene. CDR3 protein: CASSLGSGGKETQYF. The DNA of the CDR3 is TGCGCCAGCAGCTTGGGTAGCGGGGGGAAAGAGACCCAGTACTTC.

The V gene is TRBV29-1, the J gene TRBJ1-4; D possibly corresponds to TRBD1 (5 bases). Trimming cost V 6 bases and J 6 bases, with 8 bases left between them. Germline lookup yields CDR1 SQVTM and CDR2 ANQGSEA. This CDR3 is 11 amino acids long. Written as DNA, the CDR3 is TGCAGCGTCCGGACATATGAAAAACTGTTTTTT. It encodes CSVRTYEKLFF.

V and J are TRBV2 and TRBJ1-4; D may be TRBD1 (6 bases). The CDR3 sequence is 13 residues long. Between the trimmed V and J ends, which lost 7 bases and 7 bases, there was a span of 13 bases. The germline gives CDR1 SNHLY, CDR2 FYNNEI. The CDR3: CASTTGSFEKLFF. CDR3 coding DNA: TGTGCCAGCACAACAGGGTCGTTTGAAAAACTGTTTTTT.

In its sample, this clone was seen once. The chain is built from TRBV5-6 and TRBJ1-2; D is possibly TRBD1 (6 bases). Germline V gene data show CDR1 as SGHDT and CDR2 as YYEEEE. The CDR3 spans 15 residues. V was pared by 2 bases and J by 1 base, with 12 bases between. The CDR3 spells CASSLGQGINYGYTF. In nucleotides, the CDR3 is TGTGCCAGCAGCTTAGGGCAGGGGATTAACTATGGCTACACCTTC. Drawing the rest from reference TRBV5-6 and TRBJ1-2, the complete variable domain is DAGVTQSPTHLIKTRGQQVTLRCSPKSGHDTVSWYQQALGQGPQFIFQYYEEEERQRGNFPDRFSGHQFPNYSSELNVNALLLGDSALYLCASSLGQGINYGYTFGSGTRLTVV.

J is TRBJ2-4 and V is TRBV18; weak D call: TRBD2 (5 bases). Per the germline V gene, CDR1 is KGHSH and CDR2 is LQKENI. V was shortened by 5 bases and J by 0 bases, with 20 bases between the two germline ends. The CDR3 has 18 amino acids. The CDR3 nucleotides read TGTGCCAGCTCAGAAATCAGAGGAGGACCTCTAGCCAAAAACATTCAGTACTTC. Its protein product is CASSEIRGGPLAKNIQYF.

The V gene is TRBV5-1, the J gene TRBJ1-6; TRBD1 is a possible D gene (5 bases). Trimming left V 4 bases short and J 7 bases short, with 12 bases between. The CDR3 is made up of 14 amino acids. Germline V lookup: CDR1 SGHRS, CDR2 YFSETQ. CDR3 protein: CASSTTGGNSPLHF. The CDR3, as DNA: TGCGCCAGCAGCACGACGGGGGGAAATTCACCCCTCCACTTT.

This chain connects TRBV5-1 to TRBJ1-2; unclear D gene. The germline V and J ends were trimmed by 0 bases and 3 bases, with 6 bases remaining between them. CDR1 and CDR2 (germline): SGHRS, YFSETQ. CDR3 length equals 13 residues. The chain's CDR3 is CASSLVADYGYTF. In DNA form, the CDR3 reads TGCGCCAGCAGCTTGGTGGCAGACTATGGCTACACCTTC.

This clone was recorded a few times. The CDR3, as DNA: TGTGCCAGCAGTGCCTCCGGACTAAGTAGGAAGTTAAACTGGGGGACCCAGTACTTC. It translates to CASSASGLSRKLNWGTQYF. The V and J genes are TRBV7-8 and TRBJ2-5; possible D gene TRBD2, 6 bases. The CDR3 loop spans 19 amino acids. Per the germline V gene, CDR1 is SGHVS and CDR2 is FQNEAQ. The V end lost 6 bases, the J end lost 7 bases, and 33 bases lay between the germline ends.

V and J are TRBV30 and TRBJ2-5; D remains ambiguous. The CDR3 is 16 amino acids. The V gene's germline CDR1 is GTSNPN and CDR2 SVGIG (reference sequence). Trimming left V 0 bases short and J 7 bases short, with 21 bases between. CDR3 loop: CAWSVRSSSFLGTQYF. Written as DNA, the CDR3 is TGTGCCTGGAGTGTAAGGAGCTCGAGCTTCCTAGGGACCCAGTACTTC.

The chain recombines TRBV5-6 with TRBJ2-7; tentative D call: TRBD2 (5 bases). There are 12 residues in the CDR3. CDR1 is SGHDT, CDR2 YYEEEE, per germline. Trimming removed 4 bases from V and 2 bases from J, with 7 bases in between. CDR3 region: CASSRGAYEQYF. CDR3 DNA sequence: TGTGCCAGCAGCCGGGGAGCCTACGAGCAGTACTTC.

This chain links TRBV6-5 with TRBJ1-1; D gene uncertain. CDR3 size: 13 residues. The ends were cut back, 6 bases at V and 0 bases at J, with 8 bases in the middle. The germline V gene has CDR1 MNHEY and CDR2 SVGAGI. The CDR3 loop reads CASRTTMNTEAFF. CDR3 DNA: TGTGCCAGCAGGACAACAATGAACACTGAAGCTTTCTTT.